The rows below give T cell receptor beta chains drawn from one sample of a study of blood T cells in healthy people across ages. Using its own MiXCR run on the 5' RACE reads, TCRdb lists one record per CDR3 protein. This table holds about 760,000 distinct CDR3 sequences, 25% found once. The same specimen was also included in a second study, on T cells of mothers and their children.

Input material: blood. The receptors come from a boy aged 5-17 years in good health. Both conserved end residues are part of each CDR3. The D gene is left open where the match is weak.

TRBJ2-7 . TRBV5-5 CASSSLLGAGTIGEEQYF
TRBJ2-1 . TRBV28 CASSWTLPNEQFF
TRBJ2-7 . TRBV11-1 CASRQVPYEQYF
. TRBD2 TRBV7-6 CASSLSGRGAGEQFF
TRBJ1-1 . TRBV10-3 CATTVGRGDTEAFF
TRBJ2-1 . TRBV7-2 CASSLRRTSSYNEQFF
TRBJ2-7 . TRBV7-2 CASSLVRGSGNYEQYF
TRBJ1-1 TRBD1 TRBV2 CASSGSGGVSNTEAFF
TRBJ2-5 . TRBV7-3 CASSLRGAGTQYF
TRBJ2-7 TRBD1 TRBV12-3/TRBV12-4 CASSLTGGKNEQYF
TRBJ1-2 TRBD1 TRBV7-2 CASSAGGTGGYTF
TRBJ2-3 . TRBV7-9 CASSSPGLNTDTQYF
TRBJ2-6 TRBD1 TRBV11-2 CASSSRRDRGNVLTF
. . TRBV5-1 CASSLDYNYEQYF
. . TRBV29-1 CSGGSDEQFF
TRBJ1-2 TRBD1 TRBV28 CAGAGTGGNYGYTF
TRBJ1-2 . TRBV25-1 CASSEFTENYGYTF
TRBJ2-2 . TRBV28 CASSPTREAGELFF
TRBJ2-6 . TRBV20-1 CSARHSWGTNLSGANVLTF
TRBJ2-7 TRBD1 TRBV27 CASSPSDRHSYEQYF
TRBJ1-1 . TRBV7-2 CASSLVPLWGNTEAFF
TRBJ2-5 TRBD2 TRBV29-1 CSVETSGAGTQYF
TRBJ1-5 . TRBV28 CASSLTGTGSQPQHF
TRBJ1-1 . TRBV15 CATSRDSNTEAFF
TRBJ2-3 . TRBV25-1 CASSESDTQYF
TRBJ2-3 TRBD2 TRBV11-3 CASSFGLAGGYTDTQYF